This record looks at one T cell receptor (beta chain) sequence and its context. What it recognizes is unknown. An end of the junction differs from the germline gene, which may be a read error. The sample belongs to a study of cytomegalovirus exposure and HLA in healthy donors. The CDR3 loop spans 10 amino acids. Germline CDR1 and CDR2: GTSNPN and SVGIG (reference sequence). The PCR made use of 60 Vbeta and 13 Jbeta primers. This table comes from immunoSEQ multiplex PCR, and its TCRdb copy is limited to in-frame clones, with some not included. The data show roughly 240,000 clones, with 85% seen just once and 0.2% to 0.25% held by the top ten. Study results and caveats: Sequencing depth roughly uniform across donors was assumed in presence/absence analyses. Judged likely to be a sequencing artifact was a cluster of highly shared sequence variants. In a later analysis, productive TCRs from donors in an Asian-associated ancestry cluster reportedly carried fewer N-insertions than the cohort mean.

The receptor comes from a girl aged 2-10 years in good health and CMV-seronegative. The chain is built from TRBV30 and TRBJ1-1; a possible D gene is TRBD1 (6 bases). The source material was PBMCs. The CDR3: CAWRQGLELF. CDR3 in DNA: TGTGCCTGGAGACAGGGCCTTGAGCTCTTT. Based on the CDR3 plus reference TRBV30 and TRBJ1-1, the full variable domain is SQTIHQWPATLVQPVGSPLSLECTVEGTSNPNLYWYRQAAGRGLQLLFYSVGIGQISSEVPQNLSASRPQDRQFILSSKKLLLSDSGFYLCAWRQGLELFGQGTRLTVV.